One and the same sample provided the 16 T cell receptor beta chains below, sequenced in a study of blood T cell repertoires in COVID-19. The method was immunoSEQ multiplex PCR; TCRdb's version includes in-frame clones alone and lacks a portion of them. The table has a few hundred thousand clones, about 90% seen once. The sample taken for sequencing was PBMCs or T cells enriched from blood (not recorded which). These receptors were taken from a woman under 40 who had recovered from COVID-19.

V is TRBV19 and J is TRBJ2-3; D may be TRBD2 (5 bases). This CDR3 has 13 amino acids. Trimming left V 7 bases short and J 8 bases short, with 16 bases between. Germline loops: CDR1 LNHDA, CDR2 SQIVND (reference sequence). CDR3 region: CASTVLGAVTQYF. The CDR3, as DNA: TGTGCCAGTACCGTGTTGGGAGCAGTTACGCAGTATTTT.

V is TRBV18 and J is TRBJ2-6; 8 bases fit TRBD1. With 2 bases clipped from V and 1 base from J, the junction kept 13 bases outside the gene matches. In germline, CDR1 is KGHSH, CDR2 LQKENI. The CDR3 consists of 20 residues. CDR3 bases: TGTGCCAGCTCACCAAGAAGCCCCGGGACAGGCGAATCTGGGGCCAACGTCCTGACTTTC. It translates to CASSPRSPGTGESGANVLTF.

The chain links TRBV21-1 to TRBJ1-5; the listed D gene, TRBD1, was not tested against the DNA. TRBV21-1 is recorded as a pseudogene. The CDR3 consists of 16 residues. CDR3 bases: TGTGCCAGCAGCAAATTAGGACAGGGGGTAGGTCAGCCCCAGCATTTT. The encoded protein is CASSKLGQGVGQPQHF.

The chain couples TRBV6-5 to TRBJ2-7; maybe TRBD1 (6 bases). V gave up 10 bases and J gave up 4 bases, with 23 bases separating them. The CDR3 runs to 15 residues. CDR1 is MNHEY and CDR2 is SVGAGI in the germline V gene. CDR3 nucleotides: TGTGCCACCGGGGCAAGAGGGGGAATGTGGTACGAGCAGTACTTC. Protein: CATGARGGMWYEQYF.

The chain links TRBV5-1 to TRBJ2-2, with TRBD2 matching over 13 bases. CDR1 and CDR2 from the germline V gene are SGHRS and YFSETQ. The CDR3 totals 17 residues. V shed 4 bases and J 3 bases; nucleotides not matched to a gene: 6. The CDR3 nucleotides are TGCGCCAGCAGCACGGGACTAGCGGGGACTTACACCGGGGAGCTGTTTTTT. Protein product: CASSTGLAGTYTGELFF.

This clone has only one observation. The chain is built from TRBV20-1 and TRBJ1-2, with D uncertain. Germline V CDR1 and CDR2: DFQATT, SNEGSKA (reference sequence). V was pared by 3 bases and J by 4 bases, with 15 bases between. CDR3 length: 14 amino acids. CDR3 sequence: CSASGLPGSYGYTF. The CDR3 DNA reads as TGCAGTGCTAGTGGTCTCCCCGGTTCCTATGGCTACACCTTC.

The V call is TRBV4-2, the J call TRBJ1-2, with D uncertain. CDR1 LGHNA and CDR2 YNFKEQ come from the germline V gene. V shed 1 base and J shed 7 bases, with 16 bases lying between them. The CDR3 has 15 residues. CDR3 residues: CASSQGRNILGGYTF. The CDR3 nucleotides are TGTGCCAGCAGCCAAGGGAGGAATATTTTGGGTGGCTACACCTTC.

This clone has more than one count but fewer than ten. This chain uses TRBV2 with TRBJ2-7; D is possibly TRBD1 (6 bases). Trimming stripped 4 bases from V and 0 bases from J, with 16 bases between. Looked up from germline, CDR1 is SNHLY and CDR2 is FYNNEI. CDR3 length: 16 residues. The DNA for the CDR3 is TGTGCCAGCAGTGGATCGGACAGCTACTCCTCCTACGAGCAGTACTTC. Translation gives CASSGSDSYSSYEQYF. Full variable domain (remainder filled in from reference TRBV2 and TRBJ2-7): EPEVTQTPSHQVTQMGQEVILRCVPISNHLYFYWYRQILGQKVEFLVSFYNNEISEKSEIFDDQFSVERPDGSNFTLKIRSTKLEDSAMYFCASSGSDSYSSYEQYFGPGTRLTVT.

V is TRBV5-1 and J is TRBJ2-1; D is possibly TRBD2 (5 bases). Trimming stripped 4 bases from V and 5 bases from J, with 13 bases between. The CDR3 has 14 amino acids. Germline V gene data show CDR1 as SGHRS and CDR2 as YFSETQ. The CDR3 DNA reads TGCGCCAGCAGCCCAGCGGAAACCCACAATGAGCAGTTCTTC. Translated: CASSPAETHNEQFF.

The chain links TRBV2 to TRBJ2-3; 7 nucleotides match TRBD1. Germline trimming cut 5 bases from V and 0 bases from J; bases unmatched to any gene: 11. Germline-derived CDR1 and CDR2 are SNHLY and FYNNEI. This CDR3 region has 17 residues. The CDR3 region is CASSIPRQGKSTDTQYF. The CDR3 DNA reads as TGTGCCAGCAGTATCCCCCGACAGGGAAAAAGCACAGATACGCAGTATTTT.

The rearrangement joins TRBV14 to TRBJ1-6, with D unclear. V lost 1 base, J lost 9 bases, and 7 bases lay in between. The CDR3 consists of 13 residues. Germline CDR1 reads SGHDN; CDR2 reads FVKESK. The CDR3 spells CASSQVTGSPLHF. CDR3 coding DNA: TGTGCCAGCAGCCAAGTAACGGGTTCACCCCTCCACTTT.

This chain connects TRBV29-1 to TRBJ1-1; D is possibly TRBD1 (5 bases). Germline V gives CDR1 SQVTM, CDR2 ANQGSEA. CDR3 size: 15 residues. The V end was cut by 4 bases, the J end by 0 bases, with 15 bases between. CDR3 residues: CSVGGGWGMNTEAFF. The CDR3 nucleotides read TGCAGCGTTGGAGGAGGGTGGGGGATGAACACTGAAGCTTTCTTT.

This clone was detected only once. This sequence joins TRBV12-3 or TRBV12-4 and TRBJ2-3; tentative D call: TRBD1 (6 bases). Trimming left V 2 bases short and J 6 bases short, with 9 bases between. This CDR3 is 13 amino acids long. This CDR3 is CASSLQGSDTQYF. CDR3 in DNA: TGTGCCAGCAGTTTACAGGGGTCGGATACGCAGTATTTT.

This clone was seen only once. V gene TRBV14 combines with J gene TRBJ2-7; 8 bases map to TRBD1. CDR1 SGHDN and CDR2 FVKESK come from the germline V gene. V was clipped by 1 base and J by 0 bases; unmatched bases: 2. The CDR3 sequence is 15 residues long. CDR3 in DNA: TGTGCCAGCAGCCAAGGGGGACAGGCCTCCTACGAGCAGTACTTC. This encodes CASSQGGQASYEQYF.

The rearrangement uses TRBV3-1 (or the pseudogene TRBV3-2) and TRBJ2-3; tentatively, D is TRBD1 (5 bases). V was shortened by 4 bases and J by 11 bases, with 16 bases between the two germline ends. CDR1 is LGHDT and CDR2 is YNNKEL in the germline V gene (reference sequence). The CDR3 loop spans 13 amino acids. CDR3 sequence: CASSPQGPRMQYF. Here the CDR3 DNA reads TGTGCCAGCAGCCCCCAGGGCCCCCGAATGCAGTATTTT.

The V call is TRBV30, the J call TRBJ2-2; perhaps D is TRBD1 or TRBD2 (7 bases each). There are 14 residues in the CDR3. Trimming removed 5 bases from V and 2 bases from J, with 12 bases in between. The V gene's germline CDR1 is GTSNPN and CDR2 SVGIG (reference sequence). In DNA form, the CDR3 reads TGTGCCTGGGGGACAGCGGGAAACACCGGGGAGCTGTTTTTT. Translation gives CAWGTAGNTGELFF.